What follows describes a single TCR beta chain. As yet, its antigen is unknown. This sample was included in a study of shared clonotypes between healthy human individuals. Study in general: Plates per donor: three CD4 naive, three CD4 memory, two CD8 naive, one CD8 memory.

Sequenced by immunoSEQ multiplex PCR; TCRdb stores in-frame clones only, minus some. The table shows fewer than 700,000 clones, with roughly 95% occurring only once. Positively selected for CCR7, the CD45RO-negative cells used as naive CD8 cells excluded terminally differentiated effector memory CD45RA+ cells. The CDR3 has 15 residues. Deletions cut 1 base from V and 3 bases from J, with 13 bases between. Germline V gene lookup returns CDR1 SNHLY and CDR2 FYNNEI. Study-wide points: Owing to a small donor count, the genetic and exposure-history diversity represented was limited.

The TCR was taken from a woman aged 25 to 45 in good health. The sequenced sample consisted of naive CD8+ T cells sorted from blood. The V gene is TRBV2, the J gene TRBJ2-7; D gene ambiguous. In nucleotides, the CDR3 is TGTGCCAGCAGTGAAGTTTGGACCAAAGACTACGAGCAGTACTTC. It codes for CASSEVWTKDYEQYF.